The 20 T cell receptor beta chains below were found in one sample sequenced in a study of shared clonotypes between healthy human individuals. Data came from immunoSEQ multiplex PCR; TCRdb stores just in-frame clones and leaves some out. The table records 550,000 to 850,000 clones, over 65% of them present only once. The sample comprised memory CD4+ T cells sorted from blood. Subset denoted: CD45RA-negative fraction. Receptors were obtained from a woman between 25 and 40 years old in good health.

This clone appeared once. This chain joins TRBV11-2 and TRBJ2-5, with D possibly being TRBD2 (7 bases). Trimming stripped 1 base from V and 7 bases from J, with 19 bases between. CDR1 SGHAT and CDR2 FQNNGV come from the germline V gene. This CDR3 spans 16 amino acids. In DNA form, the CDR3 reads TGTGCCAGCAGCTTAGCTTCAGTTGGGGGGGGCGTGACCCAGTACTTC. Residues: CASSLASVGGGVTQYF.

The V gene is TRBV7-9, the J gene TRBJ2-3; no clear D. CDR1 is SEHNR, CDR2 FQNEAQ, per germline (reference sequence). The V end lost 1 base, the J end lost 2 bases, and 13 bases lay between the germline ends. This CDR3 has 16 residues. In DNA form, the CDR3 reads TGTGCCAGCAGCTTAGGGTGGGCGGAGATCACAGATACGCAGTATTTT. Its protein is CASSLGWAEITDTQYF.

This clone was observed a few times. The chain carries TRBV7-9 and TRBJ1-3; D not resolved. The V gene lost 4 bases and the J gene lost 0 bases, with 7 bases spanning the gap. This CDR3 comprises 14 residues. Germline CDR1 and CDR2: SEHNR and FQNEAQ (reference sequence). The CDR3 coding sequence is TGTGCCAGCAGCTCATTGAGCTCTGGAAACACCATATATTTT. As protein: CASSSLSSGNTIYF. Full variable domain (remainder filled in from reference TRBV7-9 and TRBJ1-3): DTGVSQNPRHKITKRGQNVTFRCDPISEHNRLYWYRQTLGQGPEFLTYFQNEAQLEKSRLLSDRFSAERPKGSFSTLEIQRTEQGDSAMYLCASSSLSSGNTIYFGEGSWLTVV.

The rearrangement joins TRBV5-4 to TRBJ1-2; weak D call: TRBD1 (5 bases). CDR1 is SGHNT, CDR2 YYREEE, per germline (reference sequence). CDR3 size: 16 residues. Trimming stripped 5 bases from V and 7 bases from J, with 24 bases between. CDR3: CASREVGRGTSGGYTF. The CDR3 coding sequence is TGTGCCAGCAGGGAGGTTGGACGGGGGACCTCGGGTGGCTACACCTTC.

The rearrangement links TRBV20-1 to TRBJ2-3, with D unresolved. CDR1 and CDR2 from the germline V gene are DFQATT and SNEGSKA (reference sequence). The CDR3 has 11 amino acids. Trimming pared 2 bases from V and 5 bases from J, leaving 5 bases between. CDR3 bases: TGCAGTGCTAGATTAGGAGATACGCAGTATTTT. This sequence encodes CSARLGDTQYF.

Comment on this clone: A much bigger clone sits one base away, suggesting this may be a read error. Other DNA sequences in the same sample also yield this CDR3. The chain has TRBV5-1 and TRBJ2-1, with 10 bases fitting TRBD2. Germline V gene data show CDR1 as SGHRS and CDR2 as YFSETQ. The length of the CDR3 is 15 residues. J was trimmed by 3 bases and V by 1 base; bases with no gene match: 1. Here the CDR3 reads CASSLSSGGYNEQFF. CDR3 bases: TGCGCCAGCAGCTTGTCTAGCGGGGGCTACAATGAGCAGTTCTTC.

The chain uses TRBV10-3 and TRBJ1-1; a possible D gene is TRBD1 (5 bases). The germline CDR1 and CDR2 sequences are ENHRY and SYGVKD. There are 13 residues in the CDR3. V lost 2 bases and J lost 5, with 9 bases in between. The CDR3 sequence: CAISEAGETEAFF. The DNA for the CDR3 is TGTGCCATCAGTGAGGCGGGGGAAACTGAAGCTTTCTTT.

This chain joins TRBV15 and TRBJ1-3; D gene unclear. The CDR3 contains 18 residues. Germline values: CDR1 LNHNV, CDR2 YYDKDF (reference sequence). The germline V and J ends were trimmed by 0 bases and 0 bases, with 15 bases remaining between them. DNA of the CDR3: TGTGCCACCAGCAGAGACTCAGTGAGGAGACTCTCTGGAAACACCATATATTTT. It encodes CATSRDSVRRLSGNTIYF.

The CDR3, as DNA: TGCGCCAGCAGCAACCAACTAGGGGTATACAATGAGCAGTTCTTC. Protein: CASSNQLGVYNEQFF. The rearrangement uses TRBV5-1 and TRBJ2-1; either TRBD1 or TRBD2 may supply D (5 bases each). V was clipped by 4 bases and J by 4 bases, with 15 bases between them. The CDR3 sequence is 15 residues long. The V gene's germline CDR1 is SGHRS and CDR2 YFSETQ.

CDR3 region: CASTPDGRGYEQYF. The CDR3 DNA sequence: TGTGCCAGCACTCCCGACGGACGAGGCTACGAGCAGTACTTC. The chain combines TRBV6-1 with TRBJ2-7; D call uncertain. Deletions cut 7 bases from V and 3 bases from J, with 16 bases between. The CDR3 extends over 14 amino acids. The germline V gene has CDR1 MNHNS and CDR2 SASEGT.

The gene calls are TRBV6-6 and TRBJ1-5, with 7 bases lining up with TRBD1. There are 15 residues in the CDR3. J gave up 4 bases and V 0 bases, and 3 bases lay outside the gene matches. The germline V gene encodes CDR1 MNHNY and CDR2 SVGAGI (reference sequence). The CDR3, as DNA: TGTGCCAGCAGTTACTCGGGACAGAGAAATCAGCCCCAGCATTTT. Its protein is CASSYSGQRNQPQHF.

The chain combines TRBV19 with TRBJ2-3, with D perhaps matching TRBD1 (6 bases). Germline CDR1 and CDR2: LNHDA and SQIVND (reference sequence). The CDR3 has 15 amino acids. V gave up 5 bases and J gave up 4 bases, with 16 bases separating them. Here the CDR3 reads CASSYTAGVPDTQYF. Here the CDR3 DNA reads TGTGCCAGTAGTTATACGGCAGGGGTTCCAGATACGCAGTATTTT.

The chain has TRBV28 and TRBJ1-5; unclear D gene. Germline V CDR1 and CDR2: MDHEN, SYDVKM. Trimming left V 5 bases short and J 2 bases short, with 16 bases between. The CDR3 is 16 residues long. The chain's CDR3 is CASSTITTVGNQPQHF. The CDR3 bases are TGTGCCAGCAGTACAATAACCACGGTCGGCAATCAGCCCCAGCATTTT. Variable domain in full (rest from reference TRBV28 and TRBJ1-5): DVKVTQSSRYLVKRTGEKVFLECVQDMDHENMFWYRQDPGLGLRLIYFSYDVKMKEKGDIPEGYSVSREKKERFSLILESASTNQTSMYLCASSTITTVGNQPQHFGDGTRLSIL.

The rearrangement links TRBV19 to TRBJ1-2; a weak D match, TRBD1 (5 bases). CDR3 size: 14 residues. Germline V CDR1 and CDR2: LNHDA, SQIVND (reference sequence). The ends were cut back, 4 bases at V and 8 bases at J, with 17 bases in the middle. The CDR3 sequence is CASSRQPGLGGYTF. The CDR3 DNA reads TGTGCCAGTAGTAGGCAACCGGGACTCGGGGGCTACACCTTC.

The chain carries TRBV11-2 and TRBJ1-2, with D perhaps TRBD1 (5 bases). The CDR3 totals 13 residues. Between the trimmed V and J ends, which lost 1 base and 8 bases, there was a span of 11 bases. CDR1 is SGHAT, CDR2 FQNNGV, per germline. CDR3: CASSLGQTGGYTF. The DNA for the CDR3 is TGTGCCAGCAGCTTAGGACAGACCGGAGGCTACACCTTC.

This clone was found a few times. This chain uses TRBV10-1 with TRBJ2-7; the match to TRBD2 covers 11 bases. The germline CDR1 and CDR2 sequences are WNHNN and SYGVQD (reference sequence). This CDR3 comprises 16 residues. The V and J ends lost 8 bases and 5 bases, in that order; junction bases with no gene match: 14. The CDR3, as DNA: TGCGCCAGCCTCCAATTTTATAGCGGGAGGGCGCACGAGCAGTACTTC. Translating gives CASLQFYSGRAHEQYF.

The CDR3 sequence is CASSLRDMTWGGNYGYTF. The CDR3 region has the DNA TGTGCCAGCAGCTTACGGGACATGACTTGGGGTGGTAACTATGGCTACACCTTC. The J gene is TRBJ1-2, the V gene TRBV5-5; D may be TRBD1 (6 bases). The CDR3 is 18 amino acids. Trimming cost V 2 bases and J 1 base, with 21 bases left between them. The germline gives CDR1 SGHKS, CDR2 YYEKEE (reference sequence).

The chain links TRBV25-1 to TRBJ2-6; D perhaps matches TRBD2 (6 bases). The V end lost 3 bases, the J end lost 0 bases, and 12 bases lay between the germline ends. The CDR3 has 17 residues. Germline V CDR1 and CDR2: MGHDK, SYGVNS. The CDR3 DNA follows: TGTGCCAGCAGTGAGTCCGGGGGTGACTCTGGGGCCAACGTCCTGACTTTC. Amino acid sequence: CASSESGGDSGANVLTF.

This clone was detected a few times. V and J are TRBV5-1 and TRBJ1-1; maybe TRBD1 (6 bases). Germline V gives CDR1 SGHRS, CDR2 YFSETQ. CDR3 length: 17 amino acids. Trimming removed 0 bases from V and 2 bases from J, with 17 bases in between. The CDR3 here is CASSLGGRVVGNTEAFF. CDR3 coding DNA: TGCGCCAGCAGCTTGGGGGGGCGCGTGGTTGGAAACACTGAAGCTTTCTTT.

The gene calls are TRBV5-1 and TRBJ1-5; D is unresolved. This CDR3 contains 14 residues. Germline values: CDR1 SGHRS, CDR2 YFSETQ. The germline V and J ends were trimmed by 4 bases and 2 bases, with 10 bases remaining between them. The CDR3 spells CASSPFGGNQPQHF. The CDR3 DNA is TGCGCCAGCAGCCCCTTCGGAGGCAATCAGCCCCAGCATTTT.